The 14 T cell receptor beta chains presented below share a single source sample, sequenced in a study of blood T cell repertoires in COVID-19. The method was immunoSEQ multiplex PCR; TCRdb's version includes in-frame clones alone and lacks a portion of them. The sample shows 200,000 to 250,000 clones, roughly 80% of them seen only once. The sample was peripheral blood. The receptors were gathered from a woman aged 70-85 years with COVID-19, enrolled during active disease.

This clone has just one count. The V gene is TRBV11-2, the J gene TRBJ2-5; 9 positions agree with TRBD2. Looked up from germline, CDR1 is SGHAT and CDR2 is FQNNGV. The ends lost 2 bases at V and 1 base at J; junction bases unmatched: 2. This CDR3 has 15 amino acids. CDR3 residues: CASSLLGLAQETQYF. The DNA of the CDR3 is TGTGCCAGCAGCTTACTGGGACTAGCCCAAGAGACCCAGTACTTC.

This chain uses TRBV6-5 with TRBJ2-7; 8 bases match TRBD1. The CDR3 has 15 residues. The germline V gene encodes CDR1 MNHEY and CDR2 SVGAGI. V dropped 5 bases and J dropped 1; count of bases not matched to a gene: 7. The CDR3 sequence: CASSSRGLGSYEQYF. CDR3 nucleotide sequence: TGTGCCAGCAGTAGCAGGGGGCTTGGGTCCTACGAGCAGTACTTC.

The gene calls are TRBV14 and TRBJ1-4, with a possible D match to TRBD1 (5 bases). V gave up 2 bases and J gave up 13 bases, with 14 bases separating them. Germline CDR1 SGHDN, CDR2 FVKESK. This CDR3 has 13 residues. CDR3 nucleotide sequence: TGTGCCAGCAGCCAAAGACGCCAGGGCTTACTGTTTTTT. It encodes CASSQRRQGLLFF. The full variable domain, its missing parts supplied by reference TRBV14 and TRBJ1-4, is EAGVTQFPSHSVIEKGQTVTLRCDPISGHDNLYWYRRVMGKEIKFLLHFVKESKQDESGMPNNRFLAERTGGTYSTLKVQPAELEDSGVYFCASSQRRQGLLFFGSGTQLSVL.

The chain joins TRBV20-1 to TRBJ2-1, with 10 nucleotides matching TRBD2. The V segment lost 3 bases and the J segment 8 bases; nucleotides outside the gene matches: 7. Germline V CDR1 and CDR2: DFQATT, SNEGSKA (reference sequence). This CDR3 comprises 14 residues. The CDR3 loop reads CSASVASGSDEQFF. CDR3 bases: TGCAGTGCTAGTGTGGCTAGCGGGAGTGATGAGCAGTTCTTC.

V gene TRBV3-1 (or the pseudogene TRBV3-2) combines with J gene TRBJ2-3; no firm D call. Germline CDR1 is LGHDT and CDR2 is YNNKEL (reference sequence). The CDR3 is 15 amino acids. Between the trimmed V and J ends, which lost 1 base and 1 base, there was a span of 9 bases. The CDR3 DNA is TGTGCCAGCAGCCAAGGCGGTAAGGGCACAGATACGCAGTATTTT. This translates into CASSQGGKGTDTQYF.

This CDR3 reads CASSWRSGNTGELFF. Here the CDR3 DNA reads TGTGCCAGCAGCTGGCGGAGCGGGAACACCGGGGAGCTGTTTTTT. The chain employs TRBV5-6 and TRBJ2-2; possibly TRBD2 for D (5 bases). V was trimmed by 3 bases and J by 1 base, leaving 10 bases between them. The CDR3 runs 15 residues. Germline assignment: CDR1 SGHDT and CDR2 YYEEEE.

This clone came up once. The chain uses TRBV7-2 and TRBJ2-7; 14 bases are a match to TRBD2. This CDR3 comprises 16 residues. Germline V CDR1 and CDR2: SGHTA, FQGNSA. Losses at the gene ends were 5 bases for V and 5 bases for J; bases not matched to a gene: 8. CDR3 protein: CASSTPPGLAGDEQYF. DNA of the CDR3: TGTGCCAGCAGCACCCCCCCGGGACTAGCGGGAGACGAGCAGTACTTC.

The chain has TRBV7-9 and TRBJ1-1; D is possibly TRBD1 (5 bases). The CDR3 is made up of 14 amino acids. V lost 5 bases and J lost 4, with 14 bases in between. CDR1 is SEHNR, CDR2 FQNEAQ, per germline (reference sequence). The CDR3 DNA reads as TGTGCCAGCAGCGTCCCGGGACTCGCCACTGAAGCTTTCTTT. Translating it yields CASSVPGLATEAFF.

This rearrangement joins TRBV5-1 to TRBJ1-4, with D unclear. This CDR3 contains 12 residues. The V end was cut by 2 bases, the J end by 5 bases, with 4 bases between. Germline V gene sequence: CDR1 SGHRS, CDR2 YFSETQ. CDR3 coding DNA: TGCGCCAGCAGCTTAGAGAATGAAAAACTGTTTTTT. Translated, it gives CASSLENEKLFF.

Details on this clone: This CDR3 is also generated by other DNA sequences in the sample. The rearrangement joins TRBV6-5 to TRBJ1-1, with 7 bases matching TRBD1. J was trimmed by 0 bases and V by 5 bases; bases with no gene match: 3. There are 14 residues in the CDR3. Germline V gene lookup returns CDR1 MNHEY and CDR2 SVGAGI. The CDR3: CASSQGQLNTEAFF. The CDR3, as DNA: TGTGCCAGCAGTCAGGGACAGCTGAACACTGAAGCTTTCTTT.

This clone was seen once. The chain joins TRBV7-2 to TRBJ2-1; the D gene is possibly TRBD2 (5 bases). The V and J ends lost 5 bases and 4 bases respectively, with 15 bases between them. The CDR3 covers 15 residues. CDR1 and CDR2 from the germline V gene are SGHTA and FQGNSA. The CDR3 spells CASSPRRSGYNEQFF. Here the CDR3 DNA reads TGTGCCAGCAGCCCCCGGAGGTCCGGGTACAATGAGCAGTTCTTC.

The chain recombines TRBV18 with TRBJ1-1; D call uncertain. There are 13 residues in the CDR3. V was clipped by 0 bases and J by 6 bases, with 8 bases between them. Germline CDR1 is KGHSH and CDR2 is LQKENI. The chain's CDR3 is CASSPPVLAEAFF. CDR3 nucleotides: TGTGCCAGCTCACCACCAGTTTTAGCTGAAGCTTTCTTT.

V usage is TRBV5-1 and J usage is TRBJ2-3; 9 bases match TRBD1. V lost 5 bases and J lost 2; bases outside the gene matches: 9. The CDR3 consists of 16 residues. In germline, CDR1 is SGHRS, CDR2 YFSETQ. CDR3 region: CASSQAGTGYTDTQYF. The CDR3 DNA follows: TGCGCCAGCAGTCAGGCAGGGACAGGGTACACAGATACGCAGTATTTT.

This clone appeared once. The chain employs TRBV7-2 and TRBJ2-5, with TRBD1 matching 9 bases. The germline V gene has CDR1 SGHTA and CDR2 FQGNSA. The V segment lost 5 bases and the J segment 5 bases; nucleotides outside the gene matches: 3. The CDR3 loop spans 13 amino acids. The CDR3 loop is CASSLGQGETQYF. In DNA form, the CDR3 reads TGTGCCAGCAGCCTCGGACAGGGGGAGACCCAGTACTTC.